The rows below give T cell receptor beta chains drawn from one sample of a study of blood T cells in healthy people across ages. One entry per CDR3 protein results from TCRdb running MiXCR on the 5' RACE reads. Of approximately 690,000 distinct CDR3 sequences listed, 58% are singletons. Sample: blood. The receptors derive from a man aged 55 to 70 in good health. Both conserved end residues are part of each CDR3. Fields, in order: J gene, D gene, V gene, clone size, CDR3 length, CDR3 DNA, CDR3 protein. The D gene is left open where the match is weak. Only some rows state a clone size, as once, few, many or a class for expanded clones.

J: TRBJ2-7
D: NA
V: TRBV7-9
size: many
length: 14
DNA: TGTGCCAGCAGCCACCCAACGCAGGGCCACGAGCAGTACTTC
CDR3: CASSHPTQGHEQYF

J: TRBJ2-5
D: NA
V: TRBV20-1
size: once
length: 14
DNA: TGCAGTGCTAGTTCCGGGACCGTAGCTGAGACCCAGTACTTC
CDR3: CSASSGTVAETQYF

J: TRBJ2-5
D: TRBD1
V: TRBV11-2
size: NA
length: 15
DNA: TGTGCCAGCAGCTTCAACAGGGGGCGGGGAGAGACCCAGTACTTC
CDR3: CASSFNRGRGETQYF

J: TRBJ1-2
D: NA
V: TRBV29-1
size: few
length: 12
DNA: TGCAGCACCTCCACAGGGCCCTATGGCTACACCTTC
CDR3: CSTSTGPYGYTF

J: TRBJ2-5
D: NA
V: TRBV7-9
size: many
length: 12
DNA: TGTGCCAGCAGTAACCCACAGGAGACCCAGTACTTC
CDR3: CASSNPQETQYF

J: TRBJ2-1
D: NA
V: TRBV5-1
size: NA
length: 15
DNA: TGCGCCAGCAGCTCAGGACAGATCTCCTACAATGAGCAGTTCTTC
CDR3: CASSSGQISYNEQFF

J: TRBJ1-5
D: NA
V: TRBV6-6
size: once
length: 14
DNA: TGTGCCAGCAGGCCGGGGGCTGGCAATCAGCCCCAGCATTTT
CDR3: CASRPGAGNQPQHF

J: TRBJ2-3
D: NA
V: TRBV7-9
size: NA
length: 15
DNA: TGTGCCAGCAGCTCGGACGGGGGAAGCACAGATACGCAGTATTTT
CDR3: CASSSDGGSTDTQYF

J: TRBJ2-5
D: NA
V: TRBV29-1
size: few
length: 12
DNA: TGCAGCGTTAGGATAGTGGAGGAGACCCAGTACTTC
CDR3: CSVRIVEETQYF

J: TRBJ2-1
D: TRBD2
V: TRBV6-1
size: NA
length: 16
DNA: TGTGCCAGCAGGGCAGAGGTGGGGGGGTACGACAATGAGCAGTTCTTC
CDR3: CASRAEVGGYDNEQFF

J: TRBJ2-5
D: NA
V: TRBV28
size: NA
length: 13
DNA: TGTGCCAGCAGTTTTATGGGGCGAGAGACCCAGTACTTC
CDR3: CASSFMGRETQYF

J: TRBJ2-7
D: NA
V: TRBV5-1
size: few
length: 15
DNA: TGCGCCAGCAGCTCTTCCCCCGGTTGGAACTACGAGCAGTACTTC
CDR3: CASSSSPGWNYEQYF

J: TRBJ2-1
D: TRBD2
V: TRBV7-9
size: few
length: 17
DNA: TGTGCCAGCAGCTTAGGGAGACTAGCGGGGGAGCGCAATGAGCAGTTCTTC
CDR3: CASSLGRLAGERNEQFF

J: TRBJ2-7
D: TRBD1
V: TRBV6-1
size: NA
length: 15
DNA: TGTGCCAGCAGTGCAGGACAGGGGTACATGAGCGAGCAGTACTTC
CDR3: CASSAGQGYMSEQYF

J: TRBJ2-3
D: NA
V: TRBV11-2
size: few
length: 13
DNA: TGTGCCAGCAGCGGTGATAGCACAGATACGCAGTATTTT
CDR3: CASSGDSTDTQYF

J: TRBJ1-1
D: NA
V: TRBV7-2
size: few
length: 15
DNA: TGTGCCAGCAGCTTAGTGGCCACCTTGAACACTGAAGCTTTCTTT
CDR3: CASSLVATLNTEAFF

J: TRBJ1-2
D: NA
V: TRBV5-1
size: few
length: 14
DNA: TGCGCCAGCAGCTTGGCCCGGGGAGGATATGGCTACACCTTC
CDR3: CASSLARGGYGYTF

J: TRBJ2-5
D: TRBD2
V: TRBV12-3/TRBV12-4
size: NA
length: 15
DNA: TGTGCCACCAAGCGGACTAGCGGGTCGCAAGAGACCCAGTACTTC
CDR3: CATKRTSGSQETQYF

J: TRBJ2-3
D: NA
V: TRBV7-2
size: NA
length: 13
DNA: TGTGCCAGCAGCACCCCTAGGGGGGATACGCAGTATTTT
CDR3: CASSTPRGDTQYF

J: TRBJ2-5
D: TRBD2
V: TRBV20-1
size: NA
length: 15
DNA: TGCAGTGCTAGTTCGGCGGGGGGGCGTCGAGAGACCCAGTACTTC
CDR3: CSASSAGGRRETQYF

J: TRBJ2-7
D: NA
V: TRBV28
size: NA
length: 13
DNA: TGTGCCAGCAGTTTACAGGGGTGGCGCGAGCAGTACTTC
CDR3: CASSLQGWREQYF

J: TRBJ2-3
D: NA
V: TRBV5-1
size: NA
length: 15
DNA: TGCGCCAGCAGCCAGGAGGGTTATGTGGGAGATACGCAGTATTTT
CDR3: CASSQEGYVGDTQYF

J: TRBJ2-3
D: TRBD2
V: TRBV27
size: NA
length: 15
DNA: TGTGCCAGCAGGAGGAGCGGGGGCCGCACAGATACGCAGTATTTT
CDR3: CASRRSGGRTDTQYF

J: TRBJ2-3
D: TRBD2
V: TRBV5-1
size: once
length: 16
DNA: TGCGCCAGCAGCTCCGAGACTAGCGGGCCTATTCGGACGCAGTATTTT
CDR3: CASSSETSGPIRTQYF

J: TRBJ2-3
D: TRBD1
V: TRBV12-3/TRBV12-4
size: once
length: 15
DNA: TGTGCCAACAAATGGACAGGGGGCATGGCAGATGTGCAGTATTTT
CDR3: CANKWTGGMADVQYF

J: TRBJ1-2
D: NA
V: TRBV5-4
size: many
length: 13
DNA: TGTGCCAGCAGCTTGTCGACGGTATCTGGCTACACCTTC
CDR3: CASSLSTVSGYTF

J: TRBJ2-5
D: NA
V: TRBV5-5
size: NA
length: 11
DNA: TGTGCCAGCAGCTTGCCGGAGACCCAGCACTTC
CDR3: CASSLPETQHF

J: TRBJ2-5
D: NA
V: TRBV20-1
size: NA
length: 14
DNA: TGCAGTGCTTGGGGCTGTGCAGCCCAAGAGACCCAGTACTTC
CDR3: CSAWGCAAQETQYF

J: TRBJ1-6
D: NA
V: TRBV10-3
size: NA
length: 13
DNA: TGTGCCATCAGCAGGGTGGAGAATTCACCCCTCCACTTT
CDR3: CAISRVENSPLHF

J: TRBJ2-5
D: NA
V: TRBV28
size: NA
length: 15
DNA: TGTGCCAGCAGTTTATCGCAGGGGCGGGGAGAGACCCAGTACTTC
CDR3: CASSLSQGRGETQYF

J: TRBJ2-5
D: TRBD1
V: TRBV20-1
size: NA
length: 14
DNA: TGCAGTGCTTTTACTCCCGGGACAGGGGAGACCCAGTACTTC
CDR3: CSAFTPGTGETQYF

J: TRBJ2-7
D: NA
V: TRBV12-3/TRBV12-4
size: few
length: 15
DNA: TGTGCCAGCAGCTGGGGAACAGGGTACGAGTACGAGCAGTACTTC
CDR3: CASSWGTGYEYEQYF

J: TRBJ2-5
D: NA
V: TRBV15
size: NA
length: 12
DNA: TGTGCCACCAATGCTGGGCAAGAGACCCAGTACTTC
CDR3: CATNAGQETQYF

J: TRBJ1-2
D: NA
V: TRBV20-1
size: few
length: 12
DNA: TGCAGTGCTCGAACAGGCGCCCATGGCTACACCTTC
CDR3: CSARTGAHGYTF

J: TRBJ1-2
D: NA
V: TRBV7-6
size: NA
length: 15
DNA: TGTGCCAGCAGCTCCCGACAGTCCCCTAACTATGGCTACACCTTC
CDR3: CASSSRQSPNYGYTF

J: TRBJ2-3
D: TRBD2
V: TRBV27
size: NA
length: 15
DNA: TGTGCCAGCTCGGGACTAGCGGTTCCCCTGGATACGCAGTATTTT
CDR3: CASSGLAVPLDTQYF

J: TRBJ2-4
D: NA
V: TRBV2
size: NA
length: 13
DNA: TGTGCCAGCAGTTGGGACAATGAAAACATTCAGTACTTC
CDR3: CASSWDNENIQYF

J: TRBJ2-3
D: NA
V: TRBV4-2
size: NA
length: 13
DNA: TGTGCCAGCAGCCCCGCGGGGGCAAATACGCAGTATTTT
CDR3: CASSPAGANTQYF

J: TRBJ1-2
D: NA
V: TRBV6-5
size: NA
length: 12
DNA: TGTGCCAGCAGTTACAAGGGCTATGGCTACACCTTC
CDR3: CASSYKGYGYTF

J: TRBJ2-1
D: TRBD2
V: TRBV20-1
size: NA
length: 16
DNA: TGCAGTGCTAGGAAAGGGACTAGCGGGGGCCACAATGAGCAGTTCTTC
CDR3: CSARKGTSGGHNEQFF

J: TRBJ2-3
D: TRBD1
V: TRBV2
size: NA
length: 15
DNA: TGTGCCAGCAGCGAAGCGGGACAGGGAAGGGATACGCAGTATTTT
CDR3: CASSEAGQGRDTQYF

J: TRBJ2-7
D: TRBD1
V: TRBV20-1
size: many
length: 13
DNA: TGCAGTGCTAGAGGGGACAGGGGTTACGAGCAGTACTTC
CDR3: CSARGDRGYEQYF

J: TRBJ1-1
D: TRBD1
V: TRBV7-9
size: NA
length: 14
DNA: TGTGCCAGCAGTAAAGGACAGGGGGAGCCTGAAGCTTTCTTT
CDR3: CASSKGQGEPEAFF

J: TRBJ2-3
D: NA
V: TRBV6-6
size: NA
length: 17
DNA: TGTGCCAGCAGCCCATATTCTCAGGGTATTAGCACAGATACGCAGTATTTT
CDR3: CASSPYSQGISTDTQYF

J: TRBJ2-5
D: TRBD2
V: TRBV7-9
size: many
length: 13
DNA: TGTGCCAGCAGGTTTGGGGGGGAGGAGACCCAGTACTTC
CDR3: CASRFGGEETQYF

J: TRBJ2-3
D: NA
V: TRBV7-6
size: NA
length: 16
DNA: TGTGCCAGCAGCTTAGTGGGGACGGACCCCACAGATACGCAGTATTTT
CDR3: CASSLVGTDPTDTQYF

J: TRBJ1-6
D: TRBD1
V: TRBV5-1
size: NA
length: 15
DNA: TGCGCCAGCAGCCCACAGGGGACAGGAGGTTCACCCCTCCACTTT
CDR3: CASSPQGTGGSPLHF

J: TRBJ2-1
D: TRBD1
V: TRBV5-5
size: few
length: 15
DNA: TGTGCCAGCAGCTCTCCCGGGACAGGCTACAATGAGCAGTTCTTC
CDR3: CASSSPGTGYNEQFF

J: TRBJ2-6
D: NA
V: TRBV15
size: NA
length: 20
DNA: TGTGCCACCAGCAGACCCAACCGACAGCTTCCTCCCTCTGGGGCCAACGTCCTGACTTTC
CDR3: CATSRPNRQLPPSGANVLTF

J: TRBJ1-1
D: TRBD1
V: TRBV5-1
size: once
length: 15
DNA: TGCGCCAGCAGCTTAGCAGGGGGCTCGGACACTGAAGCTTTCTTT
CDR3: CASSLAGGSDTEAFF

J: TRBJ2-1
D: NA
V: TRBV7-2
size: NA
length: 16
DNA: TGTGCCAGCAGCTTATTAGCGGTGACAGGTTCGGGTGAGCAGTTCTTC
CDR3: CASSLLAVTGSGEQFF

J: TRBJ2-1
D: TRBD2
V: TRBV20-1
size: NA
length: 15
DNA: TGCAGTGCTAATATTGCGGGGGGGATCGGGAATGAGCAGTTCTTC
CDR3: CSANIAGGIGNEQFF

J: TRBJ1-1
D: NA
V: TRBV5-1
size: NA
length: 13
DNA: TGCGCCAGCAGCCTGGACTTACGGGCTGAAGCTTTCTTT
CDR3: CASSLDLRAEAFF

J: TRBJ2-7
D: NA
V: TRBV13
size: NA
length: 13
DNA: TGTGCCAGCAGCACGCCAAGCTCCTACGAGCAGTACTTC
CDR3: CASSTPSSYEQYF

J: TRBJ2-7
D: NA
V: TRBV21-1
size: NA
length: 15
DNA: TGTGCCAGCAGCCCTCGGGGACGGCTATCCTACGAGCAGTACTTC
CDR3: CASSPRGRLSYEQYF

J: TRBJ1-6
D: TRBD1
V: TRBV20-1
size: NA
length: 14
DNA: TGCAGTGCAATCGGGACAGGGGGCAAATCACCCCTCCACTTT
CDR3: CSAIGTGGKSPLHF

J: TRBJ1-2
D: TRBD1
V: TRBV6-6
size: many
length: 13
DNA: TGTGCCAGCAGTCCCGGACAGGGGAATGGCTACACCTTC
CDR3: CASSPGQGNGYTF

J: TRBJ1-2
D: NA
V: TRBV3-1
size: few
length: 16
DNA: TGTGCCAGCAGCCGCGACCACAGGCCAGCTAACTATGGCTACACCTTC
CDR3: CASSRDHRPANYGYTF

J: TRBJ1-2
D: NA
V: TRBV3-1
size: NA
length: 14
DNA: TGTGCCAGCAGCCAAGTGACAGCGAACTATGGCTACACCTTC
CDR3: CASSQVTANYGYTF

J: TRBJ2-4
D: NA
V: TRBV20-1
size: NA
length: 14
DNA: TGCAGTGTTGTCGCGGTGCCGGGAACTAACATTCAGTACTTC
CDR3: CSVVAVPGTNIQYF